A single sample is the source of the 23 T cell receptor beta chains below, sequenced in a study of immune heterogeneity within non-small cell lung tumors. Amplifying TCR beta CDR3 involved multiplex PCR carried out with 32 V and 13 J primers. TCRdb redid the calling of the multiplex PCR reads with MiXCR, one entry per CDR3 protein. The data hold roughly 20,000 distinct CDR3 sequences, with around 28% observed a single time. Template material for each sample was 550 to 650 ng of bulk tumor genomic DNA. Biopsies that were spaced far apart were taken, several per primary tumor, during surgery. The study enrolled patients with untreated, newly diagnosed non-small cell lung cancer who underwent curative surgery. Sequenced input: lung tumor tissue. These receptors were obtained from a man in his forties with non-small cell lung cancer.

This chain links TRBV12-3 or TRBV12-4 with TRBJ1-1; D is uncertain. The CDR3 totals 12 residues. Deletions cut 3 bases from V and 7 bases from J, with 9 bases between. The CDR3 sequence is CASSLRAVEAFF. DNA of the CDR3: TGTGCCAGCAGTTTGCGAGCAGTTGAAGCTTTCTTT.

This clonotype was seen at least ten times. The chain combines TRBV28 with TRBJ1-1; D gene ambiguous. The germline V gene encodes CDR1 MDHEN and CDR2 SYDVKM. The CDR3 sequence is 14 residues long. Trimming left V 1 base short and J 0 bases short, with 6 bases between. The CDR3 reads CASSLFQVNTEAFF. The CDR3 nucleotides read TGTGCCAGCAGTTTATTCCAGGTGAACACTGAAGCTTTCTTT.

This clonotype was found once. At one of its ends the junction is not consistent with the germline gene, which may arise from a read error. V usage is TRBV6-1 and J usage is TRBJ2-2, with a possible D match to TRBD2 (6 bases). Germline-derived CDR1 and CDR2 are MNHNS and SASEGT. The CDR3 contains 13 residues. The chain's CDR3 is CASRREDTGELFF. CDR3 bases: TGTGCCAGCAGGAGGGAGGACACCGGGGAGCTGTTCTTT.

The chain couples TRBV30 to TRBJ2-2; D uncertain. The V and J ends lost 0 bases and 2 bases respectively, with 13 bases between them. The CDR3 loop spans 16 amino acids. Germline V CDR1 and CDR2: GTSNPN, SVGIG (reference sequence). CDR3 loop: CAWSVLHERNTGELFF. The CDR3, as DNA: TGTGCCTGGAGTGTATTACACGAACGTAACACCGGGGAGCTGTTTTTT.

This clonotype was found once. The chain recombines TRBV4-2 with TRBJ2-4; no definite D call. Germline assignment: CDR1 LGHNA and CDR2 YNFKEQ. V was shortened by 0 bases and J by 11 bases, with 11 bases between the two germline ends. This CDR3 spans 13 amino acids. CDR3 in DNA: TGTGCCAGCAGCCAAGACGGCGTATCTTTTCAGTACTTC. This translates into CASSQDGVSFQYF.

Concerning this clonotype itself: This may be a read error, as it is one base from a much larger clone. V gene TRBV19 combines with J gene TRBJ1-5; D unresolved. Looked up from germline, CDR1 is LNHDA and CDR2 is SQIVND (reference sequence). The CDR3 covers 14 residues. CDR3 sequence (DNA): TGTGCCAGTAGGAGGGAAGGGAACAATCAGCCCCGGCATTTT. Its translation is CASRREGNNQPRHF.

This clonotype was seen many times. This chain links TRBV5-1 with TRBJ1-3, with D possibly being TRBD1 (5 bases). V shed 4 bases and J shed 0 bases, with 23 bases lying between them. The CDR3 sequence is 19 residues long. Germline values: CDR1 SGHRS, CDR2 YFSETQ. CDR3 protein: CASSPKGPPARDSGNTIYF. The CDR3 DNA follows: TGCGCCAGCAGCCCAAAGGGACCACCCGCCCGGGACTCTGGAAACACCATATATTTT. The full variable domain, rest sourced from reference TRBV5-1 and TRBJ1-3, is KAGVTQTPRYLIKTRGQQVTLSCSPISGHRSVSWYQQTPGQGLQFLFEYFSETQRNKGNFPGRFSGRQFSNSRSEMNVSTLELGDSALYLCASSPKGPPARDSGNTIYFGEGSWLTVV.

As for this clonotype: A much larger clone lies one base from this, so it may be a read error. The chain has TRBV20-1 and TRBJ2-1, with TRBD2 identical over 14 bases. Germline V gene data show CDR1 as DFQATT and CDR2 as SNEGSKA (reference sequence). The CDR3 totals 16 residues. The CDR3 region has the DNA TGCAGTGCTAAACGACCGGGACTAGCGGGAGTTGTTGAGCAGCTCTTC. It yields the protein CSAKRPGLAGVVEQLF.

This clonotype was seen a few times. The chain links TRBV18 to TRBJ2-5, with 9 bases lining up with TRBD2. This CDR3 is built from 15 residues. Trimming removed 4 bases from V and 2 bases from J; junction bases left unmatched: 5. Germline V lookup: CDR1 KGHSH, CDR2 LQKENI. The chain's CDR3 is CASSQRTSEQETQYF. The CDR3 region has the DNA TGTGCCAGCTCACAAAGGACTAGCGAACAAGAGACCCAGTACTTC.

The sample holds one count of this clonotype. A much larger clone differs by one base, so this may be a read error. The V call is TRBV6-2 or TRBV6-3, the J call TRBJ1-2; a weak D match, TRBD1 (5 bases). There are 13 residues in the CDR3. In germline, CDR1 is MNHEY, CDR2 SVGEGT. Trimming stripped 6 bases from V and 4 bases from J, with 12 bases between. The CDR3 DNA is TGTGCCAGCAGACGGACATGGCCCTATGGCTACACCTTC. Translated, it gives CASRRTWPYGYTF.

As concerns this clonotype: A much bigger clone sits one base away, suggesting this may be a read error. The chain recombines TRBV20-1 with TRBJ2-7; TRBD2 matches at 7 bases. CDR1 and CDR2 (germline): DFQATT, SNEGSKA (reference sequence). This CDR3 spans 14 amino acids. CDR3 sequence (DNA): TGCGGTGCTGTAAAAGCGGGGCGGTTGAACGAGCAGTACTTC. Amino acid sequence: CGAVKAGRLNEQYF.

Ten or more counts support this clonotype. The V and J genes are TRBV20-1 and TRBJ2-5; weak D call: TRBD2 (5 bases). CDR1 is DFQATT and CDR2 is SNEGSKA in the germline V gene (reference sequence). Trimming removed 4 bases at V and 1 base at J, with 7 bases between. This CDR3 has 12 residues. DNA of the CDR3: TGCAGTGCTATGCGGGCCCAAGAGACCCAGTACTTC. Amino acids: CSAMRAQETQYF.

The chain carries TRBV4-3 and TRBJ2-3; no clear D gene. Germline-derived CDR1 and CDR2 are LGHNA and YSLEER. The CDR3 loop spans 15 amino acids. Trimming shortened V by 1 base and J by 1 base, and 9 bases separated the two germline ends. For the CDR3, the DNA is TGCGCCAGCAGCCAAGCAAGAACTCGCACAGATACGCAGTATTTT. Encoded protein: CASSQARTRTDTQYF.

This clonotype was picked up a small number of times. The junction departs from germline at one end; a sequencing error may be responsible. The DNA of the CDR3 is TGTGTCAGCACAAAGGACAGGCGGGATCAGCCCCAGCATTTT. This gives the protein CVSTKDRRDQPQHF. The chain carries TRBV12-3 or TRBV12-4 and TRBJ1-5; the match to TRBD1 covers 7 bases. CDR3 size: 14 residues.

J is TRBJ1-3 and V is TRBV4-2, with 10 nucleotides matching TRBD1. With V trimmed by 4 bases and J by 2 bases, 11 bases remained unmatched. CDR1 and CDR2 (germline): LGHNA, YNFKEQ. The CDR3 has 18 residues. The CDR3 reads CASSPGTGVGLAGNTIYF. The CDR3 nucleotides are TGTGCCAGCAGCCCCGGGACAGGGGTAGGGTTAGCTGGAAACACCATATATTTT.

Turning to this clonotype: A much larger clone is a single base away; this may be a read error. This chain uses TRBV6-5 with TRBJ1-5, with D uncertain. Germline lookup yields CDR1 MNHEY and CDR2 SVGAGI. The CDR3 consists of 15 residues. V was trimmed by 1 base and J by 0 bases, leaving 7 bases between them. In DNA, the CDR3 is TGTGCCAGCAGTTACTTAGCAGGTAGCAATCAGCCCCAGCATTTT. As protein: CASSYLAGSNQPQHF.

Comment on this clonotype: As the CDR3 is not closed by the conserved phenylalanine or tryptophan, this likely results from a read error. V is TRBV7-9 and J is TRBJ2-5; D is unresolved. Germline V gene sequence: CDR1 SEHNR, CDR2 FQNEAQ (reference sequence). This CDR3 spans 13 amino acids. Trimming removed 2 bases at V and 5 bases at J, with 9 bases between. Here the CDR3 DNA reads TGTGCCAGCAGCTTAATCGCAGACGAGACCCAGTACTCC. Residues: CASSLIADETQYS.

In its sample, this clonotype ranks as medium-sized. The V and J genes are TRBV7-3 and TRBJ2-2; 8 nucleotides match TRBD2. The CDR3 extends over 15 amino acids. The J segment lost 5 bases and the V segment lost 5 bases, leaving 7 bases of the junction unmatched. The germline gives CDR1 SGHTA, CDR2 FQGTGA. The chain's CDR3 is CASSAGLGATGELFF. CDR3 bases: TGTGCCAGCAGCGCGGGACTAGGGGCGACCGGGGAGCTGTTTTTT. Supplemented by reference TRBV7-3 and TRBJ2-2, the full variable domain reads GAGVSQTPSNKVTEKGKYVELRCDPISGHTALYWYRQSLGQGPEFLIYFQGTGAADDSGLPNDRFFAVRPEGSVSTLKIQRTERGDSAVYLCASSAGLGATGELFFGEGSRLTVL.

The gene calls are TRBV3-1 and TRBJ2-3; no definite D call. Germline CDR1 reads LGHDT; CDR2 reads YNNKEL (reference sequence). Trimming took 4 bases from V and 0 from J, leaving 11 bases between them. The CDR3 is made up of 15 amino acids. CDR3 DNA: TGTGCCAGCAGCCCCGGGCAGCTTAGCACAGATACGCAGTATTTT. This gives the protein CASSPGQLSTDTQYF.

This clonotype has only one observation. The rearrangement uses TRBV20-1 and TRBJ2-3; TRBD2 aligns across 13 bases. CDR3 length: 15 amino acids. CDR1 is DFQATT and CDR2 is SNEGSKA in the germline V gene (reference sequence). J gave up 6 bases and V 5 bases, and 8 bases lay outside the gene matches. CDR3 residues: CSAGGLAGIRDTQYF. Written as DNA, the CDR3 is TGCAGTGCTGGGGGACTAGCGGGGATTAGGGATACGCAGTATTTT.

The chain uses TRBV20-1 and TRBJ2-1; D remains ambiguous. Trimming shortened V by 4 bases and J by 4 bases, and 2 bases separated the two germline ends. Germline CDR1 DFQATT, CDR2 SNEGSKA (reference sequence). This CDR3 is built from 10 residues. In DNA, the CDR3 is TGCAGTGCTACATACAATGAGCAGTTCTTC. Its translation is CSATYNEQFF.

V is TRBV11-3 and J is TRBJ1-1, with D possibly matching TRBD1 (5 bases). Germline CDR1 is SGHNT and CDR2 is YENEEA. The CDR3 spans 13 residues. Deletions cut 10 bases from V and 1 base from J, with 13 bases between. The chain's CDR3 is CANTNGQNTEAFF. DNA of the CDR3: TGTGCCAACACAAATGGACAGAACACTGAAGCTTTCTTT.

The chain is built from TRBV7-3 and TRBJ2-4; D possibly corresponds to TRBD2 (5 bases). CDR1 is SGHTA, CDR2 FQGTGA, per germline. CDR3 size: 15 residues. Deletions cut 1 base from V and 7 bases from J, with 14 bases between. The chain's CDR3 is CASSLRGPSSNIQYF. DNA for the CDR3: TGTGCCAGCAGCTTAAGAGGGCCCTCGTCGAACATTCAGTACTTC.